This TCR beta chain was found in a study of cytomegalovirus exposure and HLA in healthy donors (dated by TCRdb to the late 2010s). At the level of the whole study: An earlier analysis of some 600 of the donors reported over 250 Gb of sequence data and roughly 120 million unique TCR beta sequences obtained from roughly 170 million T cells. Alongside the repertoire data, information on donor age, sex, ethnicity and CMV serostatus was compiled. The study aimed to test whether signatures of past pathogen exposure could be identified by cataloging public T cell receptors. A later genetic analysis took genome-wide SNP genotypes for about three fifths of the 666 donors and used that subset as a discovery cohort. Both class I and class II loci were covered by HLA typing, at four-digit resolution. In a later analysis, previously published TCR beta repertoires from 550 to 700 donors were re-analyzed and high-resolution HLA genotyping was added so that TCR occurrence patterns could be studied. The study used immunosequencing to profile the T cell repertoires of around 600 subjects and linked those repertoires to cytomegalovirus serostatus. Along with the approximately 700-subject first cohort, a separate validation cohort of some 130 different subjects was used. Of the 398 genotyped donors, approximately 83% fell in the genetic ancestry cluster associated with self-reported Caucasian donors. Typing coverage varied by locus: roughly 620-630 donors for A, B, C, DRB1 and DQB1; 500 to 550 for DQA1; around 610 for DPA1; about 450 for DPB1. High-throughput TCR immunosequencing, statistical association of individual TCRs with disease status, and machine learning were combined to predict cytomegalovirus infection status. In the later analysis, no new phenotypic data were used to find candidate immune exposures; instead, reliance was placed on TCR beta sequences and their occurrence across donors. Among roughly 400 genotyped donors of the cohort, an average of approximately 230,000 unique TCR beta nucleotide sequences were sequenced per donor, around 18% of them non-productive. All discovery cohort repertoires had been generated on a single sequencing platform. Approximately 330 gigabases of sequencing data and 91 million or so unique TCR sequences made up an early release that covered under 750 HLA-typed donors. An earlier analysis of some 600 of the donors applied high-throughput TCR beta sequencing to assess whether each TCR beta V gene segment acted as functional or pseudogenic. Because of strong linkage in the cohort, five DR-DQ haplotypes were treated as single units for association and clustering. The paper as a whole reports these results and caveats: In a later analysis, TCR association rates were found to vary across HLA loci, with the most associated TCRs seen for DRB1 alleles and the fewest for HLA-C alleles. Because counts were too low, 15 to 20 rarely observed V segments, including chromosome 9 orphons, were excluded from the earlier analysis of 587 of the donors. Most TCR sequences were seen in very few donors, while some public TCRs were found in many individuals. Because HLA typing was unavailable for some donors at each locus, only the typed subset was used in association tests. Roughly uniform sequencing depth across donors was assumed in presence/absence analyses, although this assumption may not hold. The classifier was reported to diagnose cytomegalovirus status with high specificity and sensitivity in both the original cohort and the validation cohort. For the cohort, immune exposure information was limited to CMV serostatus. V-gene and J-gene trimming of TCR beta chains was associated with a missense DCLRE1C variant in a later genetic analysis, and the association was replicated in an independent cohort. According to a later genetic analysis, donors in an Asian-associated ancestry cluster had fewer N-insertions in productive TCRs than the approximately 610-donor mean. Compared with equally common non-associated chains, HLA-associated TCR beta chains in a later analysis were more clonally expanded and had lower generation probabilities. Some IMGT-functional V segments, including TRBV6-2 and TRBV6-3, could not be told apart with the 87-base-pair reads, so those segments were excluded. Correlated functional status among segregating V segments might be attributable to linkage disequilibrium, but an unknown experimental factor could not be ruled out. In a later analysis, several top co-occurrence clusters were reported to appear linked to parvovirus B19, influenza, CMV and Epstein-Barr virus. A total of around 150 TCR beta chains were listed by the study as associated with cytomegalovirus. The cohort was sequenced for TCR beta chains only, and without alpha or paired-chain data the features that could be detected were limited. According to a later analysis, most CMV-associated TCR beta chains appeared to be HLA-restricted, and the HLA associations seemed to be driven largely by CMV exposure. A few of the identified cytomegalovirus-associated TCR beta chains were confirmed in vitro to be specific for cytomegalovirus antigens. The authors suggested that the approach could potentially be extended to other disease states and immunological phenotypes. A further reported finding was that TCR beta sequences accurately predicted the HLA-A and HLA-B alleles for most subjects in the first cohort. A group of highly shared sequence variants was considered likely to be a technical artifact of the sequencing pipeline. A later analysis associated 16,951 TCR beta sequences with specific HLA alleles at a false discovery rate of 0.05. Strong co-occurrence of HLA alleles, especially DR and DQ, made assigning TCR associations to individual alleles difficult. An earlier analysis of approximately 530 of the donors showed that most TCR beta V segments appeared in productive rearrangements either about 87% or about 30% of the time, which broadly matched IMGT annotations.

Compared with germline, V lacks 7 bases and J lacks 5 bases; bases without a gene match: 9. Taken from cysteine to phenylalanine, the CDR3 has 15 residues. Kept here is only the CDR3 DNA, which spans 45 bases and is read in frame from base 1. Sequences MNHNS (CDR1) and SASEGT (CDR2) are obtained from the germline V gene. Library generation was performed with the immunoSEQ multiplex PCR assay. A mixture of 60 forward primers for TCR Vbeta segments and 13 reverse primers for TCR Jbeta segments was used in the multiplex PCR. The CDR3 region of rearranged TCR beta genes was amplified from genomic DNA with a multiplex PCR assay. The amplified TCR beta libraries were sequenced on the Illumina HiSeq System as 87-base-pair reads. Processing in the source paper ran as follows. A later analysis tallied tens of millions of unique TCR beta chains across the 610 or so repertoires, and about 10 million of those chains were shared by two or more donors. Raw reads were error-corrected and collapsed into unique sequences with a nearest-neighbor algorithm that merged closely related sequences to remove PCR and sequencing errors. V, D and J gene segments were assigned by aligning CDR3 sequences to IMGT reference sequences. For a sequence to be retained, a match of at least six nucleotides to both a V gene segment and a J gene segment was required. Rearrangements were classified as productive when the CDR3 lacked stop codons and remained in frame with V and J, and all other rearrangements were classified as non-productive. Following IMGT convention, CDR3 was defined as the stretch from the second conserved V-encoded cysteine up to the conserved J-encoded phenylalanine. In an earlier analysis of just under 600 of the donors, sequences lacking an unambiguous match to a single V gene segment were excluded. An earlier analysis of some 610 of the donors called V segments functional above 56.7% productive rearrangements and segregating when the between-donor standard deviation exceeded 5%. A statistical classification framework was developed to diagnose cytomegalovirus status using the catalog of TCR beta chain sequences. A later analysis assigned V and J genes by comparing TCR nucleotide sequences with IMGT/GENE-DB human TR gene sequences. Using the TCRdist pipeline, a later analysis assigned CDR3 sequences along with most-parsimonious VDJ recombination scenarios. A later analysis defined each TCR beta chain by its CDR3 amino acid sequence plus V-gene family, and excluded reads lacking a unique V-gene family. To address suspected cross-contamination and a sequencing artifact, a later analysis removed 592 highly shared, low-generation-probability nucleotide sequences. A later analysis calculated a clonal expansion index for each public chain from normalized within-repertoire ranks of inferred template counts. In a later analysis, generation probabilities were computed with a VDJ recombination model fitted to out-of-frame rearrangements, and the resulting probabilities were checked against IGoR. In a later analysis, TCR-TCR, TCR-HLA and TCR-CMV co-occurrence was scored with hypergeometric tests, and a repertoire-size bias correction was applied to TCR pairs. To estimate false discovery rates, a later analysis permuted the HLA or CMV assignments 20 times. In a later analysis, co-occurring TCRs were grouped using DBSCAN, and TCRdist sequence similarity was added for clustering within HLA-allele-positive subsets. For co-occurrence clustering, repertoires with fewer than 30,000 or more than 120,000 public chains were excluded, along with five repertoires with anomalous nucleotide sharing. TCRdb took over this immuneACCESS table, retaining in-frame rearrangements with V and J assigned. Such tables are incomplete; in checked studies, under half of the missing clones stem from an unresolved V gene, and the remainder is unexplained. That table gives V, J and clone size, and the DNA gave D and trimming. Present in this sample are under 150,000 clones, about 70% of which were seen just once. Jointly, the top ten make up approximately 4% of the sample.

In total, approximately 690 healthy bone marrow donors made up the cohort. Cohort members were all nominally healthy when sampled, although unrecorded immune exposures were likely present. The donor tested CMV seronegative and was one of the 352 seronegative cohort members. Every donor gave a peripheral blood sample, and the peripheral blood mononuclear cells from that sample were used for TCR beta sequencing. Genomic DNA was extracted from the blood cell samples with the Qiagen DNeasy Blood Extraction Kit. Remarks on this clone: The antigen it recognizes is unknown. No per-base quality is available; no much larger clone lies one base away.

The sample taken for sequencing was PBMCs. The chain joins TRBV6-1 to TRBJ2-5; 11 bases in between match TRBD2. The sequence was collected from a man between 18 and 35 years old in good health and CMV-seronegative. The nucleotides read TGTGCCAGCACGGGCCTAGCGGGAGGATGGGAGACCCAGTACTTC. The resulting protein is CASTGLAGGWETQYF.